What follows are 20 T cell receptor beta chains derived from one specimen sequenced in a study of blood T cell repertoires in COVID-19. This table comes from immunoSEQ multiplex PCR, and its TCRdb copy is limited to in-frame clones, with some not included. The sample holds 150,000 to 200,000 clones, under 95% seen once. The sequenced sample consisted of peripheral blood. The receptor set was obtained from a man aged 18 to 29 with acute or convalescent COVID-19.

This chain links TRBV2 with TRBJ2-5, with 9 bases lining up with TRBD1. Per germline, CDR1 SNHLY and CDR2 FYNNEI. After removal of 6 bases from V and 5 bases from J, the junction contained 10 bases not matched to a gene. The CDR3 sequence is 15 residues long. The chain's CDR3 is CASSPDRGRVETQYF. CDR3 nucleotide sequence: TGTGCCAGCAGCCCGGACAGGGGAAGGGTGGAGACCCAGTACTTC.

This clone has only one observation. This chain uses TRBV6-2 or TRBV6-3 with TRBJ2-3, with TRBD2 matching 9 bases. J gave up 1 base and V 0 bases, and 5 bases lay outside the gene matches. This CDR3 contains 17 residues. Germline V CDR1 and CDR2: MNHEY, SVGEGT. CDR3 nucleotides: TGTGCCAGCAGTTACTCCGCGGGAGGGCCGGGCACAGATACGCAGTATTTT. Protein sequence: CASSYSAGGPGTDTQYF.

This chain joins TRBV7-9 and TRBJ1-5, with TRBD1 identical over 11 bases. Germline-derived CDR1 and CDR2 are SEHNR and FQNEAQ (reference sequence). This CDR3 spans 19 amino acids. V was pared by 1 base and J by 4 bases, with 12 bases of the junction left unmatched. The CDR3: CASSLGRDRGAPTNQPQHF. CDR3 nucleotides: TGTGCCAGCAGCTTAGGTCGGGACAGGGGGGCTCCAACTAATCAGCCCCAGCATTTT.

This clone appeared a single time. This chain connects TRBV5-1 to TRBJ1-1, with D unresolved. V lost 1 base and J lost 5, with 12 bases in between. Germline V CDR1 and CDR2: SGHRS, YFSETQ. CDR3 length equals 14 residues. CDR3 coding DNA: TGCGCCAGCAGCTTGTCTCGGGGAGAGACTGAAGCTTTCTTT. Translated, it gives CASSLSRGETEAFF.

This clone was seen once. The chain is built from TRBV7-2 and TRBJ1-2, with no clear D. CDR1 and CDR2 from the germline V gene are SGHTA and FQGNSA. The V gene lost 1 base and the J gene lost 8 bases, with 14 bases spanning the gap. The CDR3 length is 14 residues. In DNA, the CDR3 is TGTGCCAGCAGCTTAGAAAGCCTCGGAGGAGGCTACACCTTC. This translates into CASSLESLGGGYTF. The full variable domain, with the rest looked up from reference TRBV7-2 and TRBJ1-2, is GAGVSQSPSNKVTEKGKDVELRCDPISGHTALYWYRQSLGQGLEFLIYFQGNSAPDKSGLPSDRFSAERTGGSVSTLTIQRTQQEDSAVYLCASSLESLGGGYTFGSGTRLTVV.

The chain is built from TRBV18 and TRBJ2-4, with D perhaps matching TRBD2 (6 bases). Trimming shortened V by 3 bases and J by 5 bases, and 8 bases separated the two germline ends. CDR1 is KGHSH, CDR2 LQKENI, per germline. CDR3 length equals 13 residues. The CDR3 coding sequence is TGTGCCAGCTCACCCTGGGGGGAAAACATTCAGTACTTC. Amino acids: CASSPWGENIQYF.

The gene calls are TRBV15 and TRBJ2-1; TRBD1 might be the D (5 bases). CDR1 is LNHNV and CDR2 is YYDKDF in the germline V gene (reference sequence). The V end was cut by 3 bases, the J end by 4 bases, with 10 bases between. The CDR3 runs to 14 residues. DNA of the CDR3: TGTGCCACCAGCAGGAACAGGAATTACAATGAGCAGTTCTTC. Protein: CATSRNRNYNEQFF. Full variable domain (rest looked up from reference TRBV15 and TRBJ2-1): DAMVIQNPRYQVTQFGKPVTLSCSQTLNHNVMYWYQQKSSQAPKLLFHYYDKDFNNEADTPDNFQSRRPNTSFCFLDIRSPGLGDTAMYLCATSRNRNYNEQFFGPGTRLTVL.

This sequence joins TRBV27 and TRBJ2-1, with TRBD2 matching over 12 bases. Germline V gene lookup returns CDR1 MNHEY and CDR2 SMNVEV (reference sequence). Trimming took 11 bases from V and 4 from J; bases not matched to a gene: 3. The CDR3 sequence is 13 residues long. The CDR3 DNA follows: TGTGCCGTGGGGACTAGCGGGTACAATGAGCAGTTCTTC. Protein product: CAVGTSGYNEQFF.

This rearrangement joins TRBV6-5 to TRBJ2-2; D uncertain. CDR1 is MNHEY, CDR2 SVGAGI, per germline. V was shortened by 6 bases and J by 3 bases, with 11 bases between the two germline ends. The CDR3 spans 14 residues. CDR3 in DNA: TGTGCCAGCAGGCGGAGTCCGCACACCGGGGAGCTGTTTTTT. Translated: CASRRSPHTGELFF.

This clone showed up just once. The chain has TRBV6-5 and TRBJ1-5; a possible D gene is TRBD1 (5 bases). V was pared by 7 bases and J by 3 bases, with 10 bases between. CDR1 MNHEY and CDR2 SVGAGI come from the germline V gene. The CDR3 covers 13 residues. The CDR3 DNA is TGTGCCAGCACCCAGGGTTTCAATCAGCCCCAGCATTTT. This translates into CASTQGFNQPQHF.

The rearrangement links TRBV5-5 to TRBJ2-7; 9 bases agree with TRBD1. CDR3 length equals 15 residues. Trimming took 1 base from V and 3 from J; bases not matched to a gene: 5. CDR1 and CDR2 from the germline V gene are SGHKS and YYEKEE (reference sequence). DNA for the CDR3: TGTGCCAGCAGCTTGTGGGCGGGACAGGGCTACGAGCAGTACTTC. Its protein is CASSLWAGQGYEQYF. The full variable domain, rest sourced from reference TRBV5-5 and TRBJ2-7, is DAGVTQSPTHLIKTRGQQVTLRCSPISGHKSVSWYQQVLGQGPQFIFQYYEKEERGRGNFPDRFSARQFPNYSSELNVNALLLGDSALYLCASSLWAGQGYEQYFGPGTRLTVT.

The rearrangement uses TRBV29-1 and TRBJ2-5; TRBD1 matches 11 bases. In germline, CDR1 is SQVTM, CDR2 ANQGSEA. The CDR3 length is 15 residues. V dropped 4 bases and J dropped 5; count of bases not matched to a gene: 9. The CDR3 nucleotides read TGCAGCGTTGTTCCCCAGGGGACAGGGGGGGAGACCCAGTACTTC. As protein: CSVVPQGTGGETQYF.

This chain's CDR3 is CSASELAKNIQYF. The DNA for the CDR3 is TGCAGTGCTAGTGAACTAGCCAAAAACATTCAGTACTTC. The chain carries TRBV20-1 and TRBJ2-4, with D unresolved. Germline CDR1 is DFQATT and CDR2 is SNEGSKA (reference sequence). The V and J ends lost 3 bases and 0 bases respectively, with 6 bases between them. CDR3 length: 13 residues.

The chain carries TRBV9 and TRBJ1-2; 12 nucleotides match TRBD1. Germline trimming cut 4 bases from V and 6 bases from J; bases unmatched to any gene: 7. The CDR3 is 15 residues long. The germline V gene has CDR1 SGDLS and CDR2 YYNGEE. The DNA of the CDR3 is TGTGCCAGCAGCCTCCGGGACAGGGGGCGAGATGGCTACACCTTC. This sequence encodes CASSLRDRGRDGYTF.

The V call is TRBV5-1, the J call TRBJ2-7, with 8 bases aligning to TRBD1. From germline, CDR1 is SGHRS and CDR2 YFSETQ. This CDR3 contains 15 residues. Losses at the gene ends were 5 bases for V and 5 bases for J; bases not matched to a gene: 12. The CDR3: CASRPDKQGGHEQYF. The CDR3 DNA reads as TGCGCCAGCAGACCCGACAAACAGGGGGGCCACGAGCAGTACTTC. The full variable domain, its missing parts supplied by reference TRBV5-1 and TRBJ2-7, is KAGVTQTPRYLIKTRGQQVTLSCSPISGHRSVSWYQQTPGQGLQFLFEYFSETQRNKGNFPGRFSGRQFSNSRSEMNVSTLELGDSALYLCASRPDKQGGHEQYFGPGTRLTVT.

The chain uses TRBV2 and TRBJ2-2; weak D call: TRBD1 (5 bases). V shed 8 bases and J shed 1 base, with 11 bases lying between them. The CDR3 extends over 14 amino acids. Germline V gene sequence: CDR1 SNHLY, CDR2 FYNNEI. The CDR3 DNA follows: TGTGCCAGCGGTGGCAGGGAGAACACCGGGGAGCTGTTTTTT. Its translation: CASGGRENTGELFF.

The CDR3 spells CASSWGLEGLDGYTF. The DNA for the CDR3 is TGCGCCAGCAGCTGGGGTTTAGAGGGACTGGATGGCTACACCTTC. The chain recombines TRBV5-1 with TRBJ1-2; tentative D call: TRBD1 (5 bases). This CDR3 spans 15 amino acids. Germline values: CDR1 SGHRS, CDR2 YFSETQ. V gave up 3 bases and J gave up 6 bases, with 18 bases separating them.

The V call is TRBV5-4, the J call TRBJ1-6; 8 bases are shared with TRBD1. Trimming cost V 1 base and J 7 bases; bases outside gene matches: 19. The CDR3 is 20 amino acids. The germline gives CDR1 SGHNT, CDR2 YYREEE (reference sequence). The CDR3 loop reads CASSLFRTGLYDEGNSPLHF. CDR3 bases: TGTGCCAGCAGCTTGTTCCGGACAGGGCTTTACGACGAGGGCAATTCACCCCTCCACTTT.

J is TRBJ2-7 and V is TRBV19, with D perhaps matching TRBD1 (6 bases). The CDR3 contains 15 residues. The germline V gene encodes CDR1 LNHDA and CDR2 SQIVND (reference sequence). V was clipped by 4 bases and J by 1 base, with 14 bases between them. CDR3 coding DNA: TGTGCCAGTAGTAGGAGGAACAGGGTTTCCTACGAGCAGTACTTC. Residues: CASSRRNRVSYEQYF.

The rearrangement joins TRBV27 to TRBJ2-7; 7 nucleotides align to TRBD2. This CDR3 has 13 amino acids. Germline V gives CDR1 MNHEY, CDR2 SMNVEV (reference sequence). V lost 6 bases to trimming and J lost 5 bases; unmatched junction nucleotides: 7. CDR3 loop: CASSQIGGDEQYF. The CDR3 DNA sequence: TGTGCCAGCAGCCAAATTGGGGGGGACGAGCAGTACTTC.